Only one count was recorded for the clone carrying this T cell receptor beta chain. Its antigen is unidentified. This specimen comes from a study of identifying expanded T cells in peripheral blood. Profiled with immunoSEQ multiplex PCR; TCRdb holds only in-frame clones, not every one. Among under 150,000 clones listed, 75% to 90% were seen once. Study-level results: About 1.3 clones differed between technical replicates, versus about 15 and 19 over time. Roughly two-week clone count variance significantly increased as total template count grew.

Healthy donors had no documented immune events, such as infections, while sampled. CDR1 MNHEY and CDR2 SMNVEV come from the germline V gene (reference sequence). The V end lost 6 bases, the J end lost 4 bases, and 11 bases lay between the germline ends. The CDR3 is made up of 13 amino acids. Sequencing was carried out using blood. The sequence was obtained from a person aged 18 to 70 in good health. The chain has TRBV27 and TRBJ2-3; D is possibly TRBD1 (6 bases). The CDR3 reads CASRRAGADTQYF. CDR3 bases: TGTGCCAGCAGACGCGCAGGGGCAGATACGCAGTATTTT.